Listed below are T cell receptor beta chains from one sample, sequenced in a study of cytomegalovirus exposure and HLA in healthy donors. The protocol was immunoSEQ multiplex PCR, while the TCRdb copy is restricted to in-frame clones and leaves out a portion. Among more than 95,000 clones listed, around 85% were seen once. The sample comprised PBMCs. These receptors all stem from a man aged 18 to 35 in good health and CMV-seropositive. The CDR3 runs from the conserved cysteine through the conserved F or W. The D gene is left open where the match is weak. Rows give clone size only sometimes, using once, few, many, or a class for an expanded clone.

length: 12; size: NA; V: TRBV15; J: TRBJ2-3; D: NA; DNA: TGTGCCACCAGCAGAGACAGGGTTACGCAGTATTTT; CDR3: CATSRDRVTQYF
length: 15; size: NA; V: TRBV5-1; J: TRBJ2-6; D: NA; DNA: TGCGCCAGCTTCCCCCTATCCCCTGGGGCCAACGTCCTGACTTTC; CDR3: CASFPLSPGANVLTF
length: 15; size: NA; V: TRBV29-1; J: TRBJ2-7; D: TRBD1; DNA: TGCAGCGTTGAACGGGGACAGGCAGGCTCCTACGAGCAGTACTTC; CDR3: CSVERGQAGSYEQYF
length: 17; size: NA; V: TRBV7-6; J: TRBJ2-1; D: TRBD2; DNA: TGTGCCAGCAGCTTAGGGAGTTGGGGGGGGACGGAGTATGAGCAGTTCTTC; CDR3: CASSLGSWGGTEYEQFF
length: 14; size: NA; V: TRBV27; J: TRBJ1-1; D: NA; DNA: TGTGCCAGCAGTTTATCCACAGCTAACACTGAAGCTTTCTTT; CDR3: CASSLSTANTEAFF
length: 14; size: NA; V: TRBV28; J: TRBJ1-1; D: NA; DNA: TGTGCCAGCAGAGTAGGACAGCAGAACACTGAAGCTTTCTTT; CDR3: CASRVGQQNTEAFF
length: 15; size: NA; V: TRBV5-5; J: TRBJ1-5; D: NA; DNA: TGTGCCAGCAGCTTCGGCAGGGGAAAGGATCAGCCCCAGCATTTT; CDR3: CASSFGRGKDQPQHF
length: 13; size: NA; V: TRBV25-1; J: TRBJ2-5; D: NA; DNA: TGTGCCAGCACTCCCCAACCCCAGGGTAGGGTCTACTTC; CDR3: CASTPQPQGRVYF
length: 15; size: once; V: TRBV5-1; J: TRBJ2-6; D: NA; DNA: TGCGCCAGCAGCCGCGGGATGTCTGGGGCCAACGTCCTGACTTTC; CDR3: CASSRGMSGANVLTF
length: 14; size: NA; V: TRBV15; J: TRBJ1-5; D: NA; DNA: TGTGCCACCAGCAGAGGCCCGACAGATCAGCCCCAGCATTTT; CDR3: CATSRGPTDQPQHF
length: 15; size: few; V: TRBV5-6; J: TRBJ1-6; D: NA; DNA: TGTGCCAGCAGCCTCGGGACTTCCTATAATTCACCCCTCCACTTT; CDR3: CASSLGTSYNSPLHF
length: 14; size: NA; V: TRBV19; J: TRBJ2-7; D: TRBD1; DNA: TGTGCCAGTAGCCACGCCGGGACAGGCTACGAGCAGTACTTC; CDR3: CASSHAGTGYEQYF
length: 14; size: NA; V: TRBV5-1; J: TRBJ2-1; D: NA; DNA: TGCGCCAGCAGCTTTAACAGGGCTGGCAATGAGCAGTTCTTC; CDR3: CASSFNRAGNEQFF
length: 19; size: NA; V: TRBV28; J: TRBJ2-1; D: TRBD2; DNA: TGTGCCAGCACGACGAGTTTAATAGCGGGGGGGCTACGGGACAATGAGCAGTTCTTC; CDR3: CASTTSLIAGGLRDNEQFF
length: 15; size: NA; V: TRBV5-5; J: TRBJ2-1; D: TRBD2; DNA: TGTGCCAGCAGCTTCACAACTGGGACTAGCAATGAGCAGTTCTTC; CDR3: CASSFTTGTSNEQFF
length: 14; size: NA; V: TRBV6-6; J: TRBJ1-2; D: TRBD1; DNA: TGTGCCAGTCAGCCCGGGACAGGGCGGGGCGGCTACACCTTC; CDR3: CASQPGTGRGGYTF
length: 12; size: NA; V: TRBV7-9; J: TRBJ1-5; D: NA; DNA: TGTGCCAGCAGCCCGGGAGGTCAGCCCCAGCATTTT; CDR3: CASSPGGQPQHF
length: 13; size: NA; V: TRBV19; J: TRBJ2-4; D: NA; DNA: TGTGCCAGTAGTATCCCTAATGCGAACATTCAGTACTTC; CDR3: CASSIPNANIQYF
length: 16; size: NA; V: TRBV13; J: TRBJ1-3; D: NA; DNA: TGTGCCAGCAGCTTAGGTGGGGGAGGGGCTGGAAACACCATATATTTT; CDR3: CASSLGGGGAGNTIYF
length: 14; size: NA; V: TRBV5-1; J: TRBJ2-2; D: NA; DNA: TGCGCCAGCATGGAACAGCCGAACACCGGGGAGCTGTTTTTT; CDR3: CASMEQPNTGELFF
length: 16; size: NA; V: TRBV14; J: TRBJ2-1; D: TRBD1; DNA: TGTGCCAGCAGCTACACCCGGGACAGGGCTCGGGGTGAGCAGTTCTTC; CDR3: CASSYTRDRARGEQFF
length: 15; size: NA; V: TRBV11-3; J: TRBJ2-3; D: NA; DNA: TGTGCCAGCAGCTTTTCAGGGGCTAGCACAGATACGCAGTATTTT; CDR3: CASSFSGASTDTQYF
length: 18; size: few; V: TRBV4-2; J: TRBJ1-5; D: TRBD1; DNA: TGTGCCAGCAGCCACATAAACTCCCGGGACAGGGTATTCCAGCCCCAGCATTTT; CDR3: CASSHINSRDRVFQPQHF
length: 17; size: once; V: TRBV19; J: TRBJ1-1; D: TRBD1; DNA: TGTGCCAGTAGTATAGGTGGGACGACAGGGGGGGAGGCTGAAGCTTTCTTT; CDR3: CASSIGGTTGGEAEAFF
length: 15; size: once; V: TRBV6-5; J: TRBJ2-3; D: NA; DNA: TGTGCCAGCAGTTACGAGGTCACTAGCACAGATACGCAGTATTTT; CDR3: CASSYEVTSTDTQYF
length: 16; size: NA; V: TRBV2; J: TRBJ1-1; D: NA; DNA: TGTGCCAGCACCACTAGAACACCGGGTTCGAACACTGAAGCTTTCTTT; CDR3: CASTTRTPGSNTEAFF
length: 15; size: NA; V: TRBV5-1; J: TRBJ1-4; D: NA; DNA: TGCGCCAGCAGCCGTGGATCCGGGGAGAATGAAAAACTGTTTTTT; CDR3: CASSRGSGENEKLFF
length: 11; size: NA; V: TRBV19; J: TRBJ2-6; D: NA; DNA: TGTGCCAGTAGGGCGGGCAACGTCCTGACTTTC; CDR3: CASRAGNVLTF
length: 14; size: NA; V: TRBV5-1; J: TRBJ2-7; D: NA; DNA: TGCGCCAGCAGCTCAAGAGGATCCTCCTACGAGCAGTACTTC; CDR3: CASSSRGSSYEQYF
length: 14; size: NA; V: TRBV6-5; J: TRBJ1-2; D: NA; DNA: TGTGCCAGCAGTTACACGGGTATGGACTATGGCTACACCTTC; CDR3: CASSYTGMDYGYTF
length: 15; size: NA; V: TRBV19; J: TRBJ2-1; D: NA; DNA: TGTGCCAGTGCCCCAAGACGGCAGGAACACAATGAGCAGTTCTTC; CDR3: CASAPRRQEHNEQFF
length: 10; size: NA; V: TRBV10-3; J: TRBJ2-7; D: NA; DNA: TGTGCCATCAGTGACGGCGAGCAGTACTTC; CDR3: CAISDGEQYF
length: 15; size: NA; V: TRBV7-9; J: TRBJ2-5; D: NA; DNA: TGTGCCAGCAGCCGAGGTCGGATAACTGAAGAGACCCAGTACTTC; CDR3: CASSRGRITEETQYF
length: 13; size: NA; V: TRBV11-2; J: TRBJ1-5; D: NA; DNA: TGTGCCAGCAGCTTAGATATGCGGGCGCCCCAGCATTTT; CDR3: CASSLDMRAPQHF
length: 15; size: NA; V: TRBV6-6; J: TRBJ2-7; D: NA; DNA: TGTGCCAGCAGTCCTAACAGCCGCCCGACCTACGAGCAGTACTTC; CDR3: CASSPNSRPTYEQYF
length: 13; size: NA; V: TRBV30; J: TRBJ2-5; D: NA; DNA: TGTGCCTGGAGCGTGGGAGTGGTGGCGACCCAGTACTTC; CDR3: CAWSVGVVATQYF
length: 12; size: NA; V: TRBV5-1; J: TRBJ1-2; D: NA; DNA: TGCGCCAGCAGCGACATGGGCTATGGCTACACCTTC; CDR3: CASSDMGYGYTF
length: 16; size: once; V: TRBV28; J: TRBJ2-7; D: NA; DNA: TGTGCCAGCAGTGCATTCCCTCAGGGGTACTTATACGAGCAGTACTTC; CDR3: CASSAFPQGYLYEQYF
length: 15; size: NA; V: TRBV6-4; J: TRBJ2-3; D: NA; DNA: TGTGCCAGCAGTGACAAGGCGGGACCCACAGATACGCAGTATTTT; CDR3: CASSDKAGPTDTQYF
length: 15; size: NA; V: TRBV11-2; J: TRBJ2-5; D: NA; DNA: TGTGCCAGCAGCCACTCCCAGGGATTGGGGGAGACCCAGTACTTC; CDR3: CASSHSQGLGETQYF
length: 14; size: NA; V: TRBV10-3; J: TRBJ1-1; D: TRBD1; DNA: TGTGCCTCGAGGGGACAGGGAGGAAACACTGAAGCTTTCTTT; CDR3: CASRGQGGNTEAFF